What follows describes a single TCR beta chain. Under the authors' procedure: By means of reference gene primer amplification, nucleated cell counts were estimated. Profiling relied on immunoSEQ multiplex PCR, and the TCRdb table lists in-frame clones only, not all of them. V and J calls and clone size come straight from that table; D and trimming were deduced from the DNA. Found here are about 260,000 clones, just under 90% of them singletons; the top ten hold 3% to 4.5%. This entry comes from a study of blood T cell repertoires in COVID-19. Across the study: Spain, Italy and the United States supplied samples that represented acute and convalescent COVID-19. T cells, B-cell-depleted T cells, or PBMCs supplied cDNA or gDNA.

The CDR3 contains 14 residues. Looked up from germline, CDR1 is LNHDA and CDR2 is SQIVND (reference sequence). V was cut by 4 bases and J by 7 bases, with 16 bases left in between. This chain links TRBV19 with TRBJ1-2, with no clear D. Sequencing input: peripheral blood. The TCR sequence derives from a woman aged 40-49 years with acute or convalescent COVID-19. The CDR3 loop reads CASSTDLISVGYTF. Written as DNA, the CDR3 is TGTGCCAGTAGTACTGATCTGATCAGCGTTGGCTACACCTTC.